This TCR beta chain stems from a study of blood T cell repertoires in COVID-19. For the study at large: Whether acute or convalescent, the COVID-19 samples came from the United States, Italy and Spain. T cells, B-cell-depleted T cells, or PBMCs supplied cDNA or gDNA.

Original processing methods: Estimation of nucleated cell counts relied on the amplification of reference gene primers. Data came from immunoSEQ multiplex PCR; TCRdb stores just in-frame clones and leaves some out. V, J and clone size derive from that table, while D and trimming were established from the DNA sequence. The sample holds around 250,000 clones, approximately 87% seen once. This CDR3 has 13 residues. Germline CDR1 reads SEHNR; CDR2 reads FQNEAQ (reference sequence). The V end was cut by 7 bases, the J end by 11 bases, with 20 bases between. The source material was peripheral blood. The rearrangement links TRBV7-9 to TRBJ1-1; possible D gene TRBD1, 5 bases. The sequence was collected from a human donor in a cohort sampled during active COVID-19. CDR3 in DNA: TGTGCCAGCATCGCGGCGGGGGAGGTGAGGGCTTTCTTT. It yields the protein CASIAAGEVRAFF.